This T cell receptor (beta chain) was observed in a study of T-cell reconstitution after alpha-beta-depleted transplantation in children. Construction of the TCRbeta library involved unique molecular identifiers. TCRdb analysed the PCR reads with MiXCR anew, one entry per CDR3 protein. The sample holds a few hundred thousand distinct CDR3 sequences, around 16% seen once. This clonotype appeared a few times. Looked up from germline, CDR1 is SGHDT and CDR2 is YYEEEE. The V end was cut by 1 base, the J end by 1 base, with 8 bases between. The CDR3 extends over 14 amino acids. The V and J genes are TRBV5-6 and TRBJ1-1, with D unclear. The TCR was taken from a human donor who donated a stem cell graft to a child with acute lymphoblastic leukemia. The specimen comprised PBMCs from the stem cell graft donor, sampled from the stem cell graft. The CDR3 loop reads CASSLSEWNTEAFF. The CDR3 nucleotides read TGTGCCAGCAGCTTGTCGGAGTGGAACACTGAAGCTTTCTTT.